This T cell receptor (beta chain) appears in the sequencing data of a study of early stage breast cancer tumors. Regarding this clone: At one boundary the junction diverges from the germline segment, which might be a read error.

The method was immunoSEQ multiplex PCR; TCRdb's version includes in-frame clones alone and lacks a portion of them. Among more than 55,000 clones listed, 65% to 80% were seen once. Germline V CDR1 and CDR2: SSHAT, FNYEAQ (reference sequence). The CDR3 has 16 amino acids. The sample comprised blood. The chain carries TRBV7-7 and TRBJ2-1; a weak D match, TRBD1 (5 bases). The source of this sequence is a person in their thirties with breast cancer. CDR3 amino acids: CASSLDVGQGSNEQFF. Written as DNA, the CDR3 is TGTGCTAGCAGCTTAGATGTGGGGCAGGGAAGCAATGAGCAGTTCTTC. Combining the CDR3 with reference TRBV7-7 and TRBJ2-1 gives the whole variable domain GAGVSQSPRYKVTKRGQDVTLRCDPISSHATLYWYQQALGQGPEFLTYFNYEAQPDKSGLPSDRFSAERPEGSISTLTIQRTEQRDSAMYRCASSLDVGQGSNEQFFGPGTRLTVL.